This T cell receptor (beta chain) was sequenced for a study of early T cells in non-severe SARS-CoV-2 infection. Study-wide results and limits: Using VDJdb, the matching emphasized anti-spike CD8 responses while missing private and CD4 specificities.

This clonotype showed up just a few times. Antigen unknown. Unique molecular identifiers tagged individual cDNA molecules. TCRdb itself ran the 5' RACE reads through MiXCR, one entry per CDR3 protein. The sample includes some 96,000 distinct CDR3 sequences, over 10% seen only once; the top ten take around 2.5%. The sequence derives from an adult who was a healthcare worker with PCR-confirmed SARS-CoV-2 infection or an uninfected control (not recorded which). The sample comprised whole blood.

This chain's CDR3 is CASSSASGGGTGELFF. The DNA for the CDR3 is TGTGCCAGCAGTTCAGCTAGCGGGGGTGGCACCGGGGAGCTGTTTTTT. This chain connects TRBV12-3 or TRBV12-4 to TRBJ2-2, with 10 positions matching TRBD2. The CDR3 has 16 residues. V was pared by 4 bases and J by 4 bases, with 6 bases of the junction left unmatched.